This TCR beta chain was obtained from a study of shared clonotypes between healthy human individuals. Study results and limitations: In several donors, around 4.8% of naive CD4 clonotypes appeared in common.

Remarks on this clone: The antigen is not known.

Over several immunoSEQ plates, each subset's genomic DNA was distributed in even portions. Method: immunoSEQ multiplex PCR; TCRdb's copy keeps in-frame clones and lacks some. The table includes 500,000 to 550,000 clones, about 96% detected once. V lost 5 bases to trimming and J lost 0 bases, with 14 bases between them. The CDR3 runs to 16 residues. Looked up from germline, CDR1 is LNHDA and CDR2 is SQIVND (reference sequence). Sequenced input: naive CD4+ T cells sorted from blood. This sample's subset: CD45RA+ positively selected. The chain couples TRBV19 to TRBJ2-1, with a possible D match to TRBD2 (6 bases). This receptor was taken from a woman in her twenties or thirties in good health. This CDR3 reads CASSPIDGSSYNEQFF. The CDR3 region has the DNA TGTGCCAGTAGTCCTATCGACGGGAGCTCCTACAATGAGCAGTTCTTC.